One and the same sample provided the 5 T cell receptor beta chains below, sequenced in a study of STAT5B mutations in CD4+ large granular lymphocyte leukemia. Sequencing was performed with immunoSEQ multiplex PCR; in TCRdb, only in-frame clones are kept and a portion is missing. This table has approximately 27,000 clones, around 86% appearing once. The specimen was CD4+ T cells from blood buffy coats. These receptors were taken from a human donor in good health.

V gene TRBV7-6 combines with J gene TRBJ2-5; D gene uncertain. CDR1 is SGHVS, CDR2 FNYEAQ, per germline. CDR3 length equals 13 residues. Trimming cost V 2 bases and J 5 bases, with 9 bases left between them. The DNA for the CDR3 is TGTGCCAGCAGCTTACAAGTACCGGAGACCCAGTACTTC. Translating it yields CASSLQVPETQYF.

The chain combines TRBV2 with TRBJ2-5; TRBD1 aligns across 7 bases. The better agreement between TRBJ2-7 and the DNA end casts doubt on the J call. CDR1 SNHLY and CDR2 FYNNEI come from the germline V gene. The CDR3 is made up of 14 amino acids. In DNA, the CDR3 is TGTGCCAGCAGGTATGGGACAGACTCCTACGAGCAGTACTTC. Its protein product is CASRYGTDSYEQYF.

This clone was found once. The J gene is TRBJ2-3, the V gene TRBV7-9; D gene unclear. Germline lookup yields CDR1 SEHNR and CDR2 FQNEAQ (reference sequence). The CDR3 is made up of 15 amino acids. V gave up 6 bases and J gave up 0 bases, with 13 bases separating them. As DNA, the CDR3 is TGTGCCAGCAGTTTCTACCCTTTTAGCACAGATACGCAGTATTTT. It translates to CASSFYPFSTDTQYF.

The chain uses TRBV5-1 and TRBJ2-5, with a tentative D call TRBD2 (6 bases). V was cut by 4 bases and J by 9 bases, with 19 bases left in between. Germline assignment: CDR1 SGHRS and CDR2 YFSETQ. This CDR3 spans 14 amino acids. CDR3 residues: CASSRNAGSEAQYF. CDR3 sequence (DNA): TGCGCCAGCAGCCGGAACGCGGGGTCCGAGGCCCAGTACTTC.

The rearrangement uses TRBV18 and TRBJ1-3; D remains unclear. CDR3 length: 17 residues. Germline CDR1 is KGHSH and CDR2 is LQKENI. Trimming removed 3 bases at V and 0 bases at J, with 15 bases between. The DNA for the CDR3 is TGTGCCAGCTCACCTGATCAGAATATATTCTCTGGAAACACCATATATTTT. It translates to CASSPDQNIFSGNTIYF.